The 27 T cell receptor beta chains below were found in one sample sequenced in a study of post-analysis software for immune sequencing data. Study outcomes and limitations: Five or six TRBV segments, TRBV5-6, TRBV5-1 and TRBV20-1 among them, were found more frequent in patients than controls.

The antigens for these receptors are not known. Carried by the TCR beta cDNA libraries were unique molecular identifiers. TCRdb analysed the PCR reads with MiXCR anew, one entry per CDR3 protein. The sample carries roughly 730,000 distinct CDR3 sequences, roughly 27% recorded once. Sequenced input: blood. These receptors were collected from a girl between 5 and 17 years old with multiple sclerosis.

The V and J genes are TRBV7-2 and TRBJ2-7; 11 bases are shared with TRBD2. J gave up 5 bases and V 0 bases, and 9 bases lay outside the gene matches. Germline V gene sequence: CDR1 SGHTA, CDR2 FQGNSA. There are 17 residues in the CDR3. Written as DNA, the CDR3 is TGTGCCAGCAGCTTAGCCCAGCTAGCGGGAGGTCTGAACGAGCAGTACTTC. Translating gives CASSLAQLAGGLNEQYF.

The table lists this clonotype with a few counts. This chain links TRBV4-3 with TRBJ2-4, with 9 positions matching TRBD2. The V gene end was trimmed by 3 bases and the J gene end by 1 base; junction bases not matched to a gene: 13. Germline assignment: CDR1 LGHNA and CDR2 YSLEER. The CDR3 spans 19 residues. The CDR3 here is CASSQHPGLATGAKNIQYF. CDR3 sequence (DNA): TGCGCCAGCAGCCAGCATCCGGGACTAGCCACGGGGGCCAAAAACATTCAGTACTTC.

There are many counts of this clonotype. The rearrangement uses TRBV6-1 and TRBJ1-2, with D possibly TRBD1 on 6 matching bases. Trimming pared 6 bases from V and 8 bases from J, leaving 16 bases between. CDR1 MNHNS and CDR2 SASEGT come from the germline V gene. This CDR3 spans 13 amino acids. The CDR3: CASSHSGVGGYTF. DNA for the CDR3: TGTGCCAGCAGCCACTCAGGGGTGGGCGGCTACACCTTC.

V usage is TRBV6-2 or TRBV6-3 and J usage is TRBJ1-1; D gene uncertain. Per germline, CDR1 MNHEY and CDR2 SVGEGT. V gave up 8 bases and J gave up 3 bases, with 10 bases separating them. This CDR3 has 12 residues. The DNA of the CDR3 is TGTGCCAGCGGGGAGGGTCACACTGAAGCTTTCTTT. Encoded protein: CASGEGHTEAFF.

A remark on this clonotype: A much larger clone lies a single base off, so this may be a read error. The rearrangement joins TRBV18 to TRBJ2-7; possible D gene TRBD1, 7 bases. V was clipped by 5 bases and J by 7 bases, with 18 bases between them. This CDR3 region has 14 residues. Looked up from germline, CDR1 is KGHSH and CDR2 is LQKENI. The CDR3 loop is CASSTNRQGGEQYF. The CDR3 DNA follows: TGTGCCAGCTCAACAAACCGACAGGGAGGAGAGCAGTACTTC.

The V gene is TRBV27, the J gene TRBJ2-5; the match to TRBD2 covers 7 bases. J gave up 2 bases and V 6 bases, and 6 bases lay outside the gene matches. The CDR3 extends over 14 amino acids. Germline CDR1 and CDR2: MNHEY and SMNVEV (reference sequence). The CDR3 sequence is CASRSGLDQETQYF. In DNA, the CDR3 is TGTGCCAGCAGATCTGGACTAGATCAAGAGACCCAGTACTTC.

The chain links TRBV28 to TRBJ1-1, with D possibly TRBD1 on 5 matching bases. This CDR3 has 14 amino acids. V lost 7 bases to trimming and J lost 2 bases, with 14 bases between them. Germline V gives CDR1 MDHEN, CDR2 SYDVKM. CDR3: CASTWGRPNTEAFF. DNA of the CDR3: TGTGCCAGCACCTGGGGCAGGCCAAACACTGAAGCTTTCTTT.

This clonotype has a handful of counts. The chain is built from TRBV7-2 and TRBJ1-5, with a possible D match to TRBD1 (6 bases). Germline values: CDR1 SGHTA, CDR2 FQGNSA. V dropped 2 bases and J dropped 6 bases, with 11 bases sitting between them. The CDR3 has 14 residues. The CDR3 here is CASSLLGGGQPQHF. In DNA form, the CDR3 reads TGTGCCAGCAGCTTACTTGGGGGCGGTCAGCCCCAGCATTTT.

V is TRBV20-1 and J is TRBJ2-5; possibly TRBD1 or TRBD2 for D (6 bases each). In germline, CDR1 is DFQATT, CDR2 SNEGSKA (reference sequence). V lost 3 bases and J 5 bases, leaving 19 bases between the germline ends. This CDR3 is built from 15 residues. The CDR3 protein is CSARRGGGREETQYF. CDR3 sequence (DNA): TGCAGTGCTAGGAGAGGTGGGGGGCGCGAGGAGACCCAGTACTTC.

The rearrangement joins TRBV5-1 to TRBJ2-1; the D is unclear. Germline V gene data show CDR1 as SGHRS and CDR2 as YFSETQ. This CDR3 region has 19 residues. V lost 4 bases, J lost 9 bases, and 32 bases lay in between. DNA of the CDR3: TGCGCCAGCAGCACGAGAACGCCCGCTCTAAGCCCCGAACATCCTGAGCAGTTCTTC. Translation: CASSTRTPALSPEHPEQFF.

This clonotype was observed a few times. The chain carries TRBV9 and TRBJ2-3, with TRBD1 identical over 7 bases. Germline V gene lookup returns CDR1 SGDLS and CDR2 YYNGEE. The length of the CDR3 is 16 residues. The J segment lost 2 bases and the V segment lost 4 bases, leaving 10 bases of the junction unmatched. The CDR3 reads CASSSRRQGVTDTQYF. In nucleotides, the CDR3 is TGTGCCAGCAGCTCGAGGCGGCAGGGGGTCACAGATACGCAGTATTTT.

The chain couples TRBV24-1 to TRBJ2-3; 7 nucleotides line up with TRBD2. Germline V gene data show CDR1 as KGHDR and CDR2 as SFDVKD. J was trimmed by 3 bases and V by 8 bases; bases with no gene match: 4. The CDR3 contains 13 residues. CDR3 nucleotides: TGTGCCACCACCAGCGGGGTAACAGATACGCAGTATTTT. Translated, it gives CATTSGVTDTQYF.

This clonotype was observed a few times. The J gene is TRBJ2-1, the V gene TRBV24-1; D ambiguous. There are 15 residues in the CDR3. The V end lost 6 bases, the J end lost 0 bases, and 11 bases lay between the germline ends. Germline CDR1 reads KGHDR; CDR2 reads SFDVKD. The CDR3 nucleotides are TGTGCCACCAGTCGGACGGATAGCTCCTACAATGAGCAGTTCTTC. It yields the protein CATSRTDSSYNEQFF.

The CDR3: CSTEEGYNYGYTF. The DNA of the CDR3 is TGCAGCACCGAGGAAGGGTATAACTATGGCTACACCTTC. The chain couples TRBV29-1 to TRBJ1-2; no reliable D call. The V gene's germline CDR1 is SQVTM and CDR2 ANQGSEA. V lost 8 bases to trimming and J lost 1 base, with 14 bases between them. The CDR3 has 13 residues. The whole variable domain, remainder taken from reference TRBV29-1 and TRBJ1-2, is SAVISQKPSRDICQRGTSLTIQCQVDSQVTMMFWYRQQPGQSLTLIATANQGSEATYESGFVIDKFPISRPNLTFSTLTVSNMSPEDSSIYLCSTEEGYNYGYTFGSGTRLTVV.

This clonotype was seen a single time. This may be a read error, as it is one base from a much larger clone. The J gene is TRBJ1-2, the V gene TRBV10-3; possible D gene TRBD1, 6 bases. Germline CDR1 reads ENHRY; CDR2 reads SYGVKD. V gave up 5 bases and J gave up 8 bases, with 18 bases separating them. This CDR3 spans 14 amino acids. CDR3 DNA: TGTGCCATCAGTCGACAGGACAGCCGTCGGGGCTACACCTTC. This sequence encodes CAISRQDSRRGYTF.

The V call is TRBV7-2, the J call TRBJ1-3; 7 nucleotides align to TRBD1. CDR1 is SGHTA and CDR2 is FQGNSA in the germline V gene. J lost 9 bases, V lost 5 bases, and 10 bases had no gene match. There are 14 residues in the CDR3. In DNA form, the CDR3 reads TGTGCCAGCAGCGAAGACAGGGCACGTACCACCATATATTTT. Translation: CASSEDRARTTIYF. The full variable domain, completed using reference TRBV7-2 and TRBJ1-3, is GAGVSQSPSNKVTEKGKDVELRCDPISGHTALYWYRQSLGQGLEFLIYFQGNSAPDKSGLPSDRFSAERTGGSVSTLTIQRTQQEDSAVYLCASSEDRARTTIYFGEGSWLTVV.

On this clonotype itself: A much larger clone differs from this one at a single base, so this may be a read error. The chain joins TRBV7-2 to TRBJ2-5, with TRBD2 matching over 10 bases. The CDR3 spans 16 residues. The germline V gene encodes CDR1 SGHTA and CDR2 FQGNSA. For the CDR3, the DNA is TGTGCCAGCAGCTTAGGGCTAGCGGGGGTACAAGGGACCCAGTACTTC. Translated: CASSLGLAGVQGTQYF.

This clonotype was counted between two and nine times. Relative to the germline gene, one junction end is altered; a read error may explain this. The V gene is TRBV7-2, the J gene TRBJ2-1; D might be TRBD1 or TRBD2, each matching 6 bases. This CDR3 is 14 amino acids long. Germline values: CDR1 SGHTA, CDR2 FQGNSA. The CDR3 DNA follows: TGTGCCAACAGCCCGGACCCGGGGGCGCGTGAGCAGTTCTTC. Amino acid sequence: CANSPDPGAREQFF.

A few counts support this clonotype. The chain uses TRBV20-1 and TRBJ2-1; no definite D call. The germline V gene has CDR1 DFQATT and CDR2 SNEGSKA (reference sequence). Trimming removed 5 bases at V and 9 bases at J, with 20 bases between. The CDR3 has 14 residues. The CDR3 DNA follows: TGCAGTGCTTTCCCACTTCGTGTAAGGGTTGAGCAGTTCTTC. This encodes CSAFPLRVRVEQFF.

The gene calls are TRBV19 and TRBJ2-7; D possibly matches TRBD1 or TRBD2 (5 bases each). Germline loops: CDR1 LNHDA, CDR2 SQIVND (reference sequence). The CDR3 spans 13 residues. Trimming pared 6 bases from V and 1 base from J, leaving 10 bases between. CDR3 loop: CASRQGVSYEQYF. The CDR3 nucleotides are TGTGCCAGTAGGCAGGGAGTGTCCTACGAGCAGTACTTC. Supplemented by reference TRBV19 and TRBJ2-7, the full variable domain reads DGGITQSPKYLFRKEGQNVTLSCEQNLNHDAMYWYRQDPGQGLRLIYYSQIVNDFQKGDIAEGYSVSREKKESFPLTVTSAQKNPTAFYLCASRQGVSYEQYFGPGTRLTVT.

This clonotype was picked up a small number of times. This rearrangement joins TRBV6-1 to TRBJ2-1; the match to TRBD2 covers 13 bases. Germline V gene sequence: CDR1 MNHNS, CDR2 SASEGT. Germline trimming cut 8 bases from V and 0 bases from J; bases unmatched to any gene: 4. CDR3 length: 16 residues. The CDR3 sequence is CASGGLAGSSYNEQFF. CDR3 in DNA: TGTGCCAGCGGGGGACTAGCGGGGAGCTCCTACAATGAGCAGTTCTTC.

This clonotype was observed a handful of times. The V and J genes are TRBV20-1 and TRBJ2-5, with 12 bases lining up with TRBD2. V shed 3 bases and J 4 bases; nucleotides not matched to a gene: 9. Germline CDR1 is DFQATT and CDR2 is SNEGSKA (reference sequence). The CDR3 has 16 amino acids. The CDR3 bases are TGCAGTGCTAGTGCTCTAGCGGGAGGGAGGGGAGAGACCCAGTACTTC. Encoded protein: CSASALAGGRGETQYF.

This clonotype occurred a few times. The V gene is TRBV7-2, the J gene TRBJ2-3; 8 bases agree with TRBD1. The ends lost 5 bases at V and 11 bases at J; junction bases unmatched: 6. The CDR3 sequence is 12 residues long. Germline-derived CDR1 and CDR2 are SGHTA and FQGNSA. The DNA of the CDR3 is TGTGCCAGCAGCCCGGACAGGGTGAGGCAGTATTTT. This sequence encodes CASSPDRVRQYF.

The chain uses TRBV5-1 and TRBJ2-3; 9 nucleotides line up with TRBD1. J gave up 4 bases and V 3 bases, and 6 bases lay outside the gene matches. Germline loops: CDR1 SGHRS, CDR2 YFSETQ. This CDR3 region has 15 residues. The CDR3 region is CASSWGQGDADTQYF. In DNA form, the CDR3 reads TGCGCCAGCAGCTGGGGACAGGGTGACGCAGATACGCAGTATTTT.

This clonotype was seen a few times. V and J are TRBV6-5 and TRBJ2-3; 8 bases agree with TRBD2. Germline values: CDR1 MNHEY, CDR2 SVGAGI. Trimming at V came to 3 bases and at J to 4 bases, leaving 6 bases not matched to a gene. The CDR3 contains 15 residues. CDR3 nucleotide sequence: TGTGCCAGCAGTTATAGTCGGGAGGGCGCAGATACGCAGTATTTT. This sequence encodes CASSYSREGADTQYF.

The V call is TRBV7-9, the J call TRBJ1-4, with 7 bases fitting TRBD1. CDR1 is SEHNR, CDR2 FQNEAQ, per germline (reference sequence). V trimming: 5 bases; J trimming: 6 bases; junction bases outside the gene matches: 9. This CDR3 is built from 15 residues. The CDR3, as DNA: TGTGCCAGCAGCCGAATAGGGACAGTGGATGAAAAACTGTTTTTT. Translation: CASSRIGTVDEKLFF.

This clonotype has a handful of counts. CDR3 sequence: CASSGTSGEGEQFF. CDR3 DNA sequence: TGTGCCAGCAGCGGGACTAGCGGGGAAGGTGAGCAGTTCTTC. The V gene is TRBV12-3 or TRBV12-4, the J gene TRBJ2-1, with 13 positions matching TRBD2. CDR3 size: 14 residues. V trimming: 6 bases; J trimming: 9 bases; junction bases outside the gene matches: 5.